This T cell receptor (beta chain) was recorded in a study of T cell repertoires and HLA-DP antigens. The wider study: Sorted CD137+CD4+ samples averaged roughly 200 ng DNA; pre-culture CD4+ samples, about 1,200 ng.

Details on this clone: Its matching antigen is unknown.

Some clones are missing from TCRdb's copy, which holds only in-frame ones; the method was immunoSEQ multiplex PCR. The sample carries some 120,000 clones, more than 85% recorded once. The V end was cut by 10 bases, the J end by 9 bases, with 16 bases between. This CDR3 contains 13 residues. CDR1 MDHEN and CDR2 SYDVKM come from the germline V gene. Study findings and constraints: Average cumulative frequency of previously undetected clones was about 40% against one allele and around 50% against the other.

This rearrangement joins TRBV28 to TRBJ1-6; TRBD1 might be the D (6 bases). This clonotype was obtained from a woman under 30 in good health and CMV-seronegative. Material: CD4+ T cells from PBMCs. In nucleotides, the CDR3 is TGTGCCATCAGGGGAGGAGGCGGTTCACCCCTCCACTTT. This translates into CAIRGGGGSPLHF.